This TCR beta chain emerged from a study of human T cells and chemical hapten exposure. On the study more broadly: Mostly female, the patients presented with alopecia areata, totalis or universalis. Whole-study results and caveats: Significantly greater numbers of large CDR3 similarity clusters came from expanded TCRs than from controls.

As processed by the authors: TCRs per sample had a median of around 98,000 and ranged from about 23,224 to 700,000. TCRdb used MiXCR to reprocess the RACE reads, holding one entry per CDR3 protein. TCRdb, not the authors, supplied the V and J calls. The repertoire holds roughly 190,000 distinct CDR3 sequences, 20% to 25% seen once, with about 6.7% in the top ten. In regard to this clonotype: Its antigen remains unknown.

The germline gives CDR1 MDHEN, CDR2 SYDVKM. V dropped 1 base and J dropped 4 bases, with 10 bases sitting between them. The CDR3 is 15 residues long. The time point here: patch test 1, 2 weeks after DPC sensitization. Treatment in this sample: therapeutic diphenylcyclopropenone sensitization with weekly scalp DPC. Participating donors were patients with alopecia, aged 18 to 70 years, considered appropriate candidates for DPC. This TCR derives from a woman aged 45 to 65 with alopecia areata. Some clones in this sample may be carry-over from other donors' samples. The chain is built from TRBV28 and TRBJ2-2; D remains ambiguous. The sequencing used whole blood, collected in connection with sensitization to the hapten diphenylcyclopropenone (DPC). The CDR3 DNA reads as TGTGCCAGCAGTTTATCCGGGCTCAGCACCGGGGAGCTGTTTTTT. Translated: CASSLSGLSTGELFF.